Each of the 9 T cell receptor beta chains below was sequenced from the same sample in a study of radiation and T cells in renal cell carcinoma. Treatment indicated: treatment-naive control, cytoreductive nephrectomy. Using immunoSEQ multiplex PCR, the repertoire was profiled, and TCRdb retains in-frame clones only, with some absent. The sample has tens of thousands of clones; 55% to 70% are singletons. Sequencing was performed on tumor tissue, taken from a patient whose treatment was nephrectomy without radiotherapy. These TCRs come from a man aged 35 to 55 with renal cell carcinoma.

This clone was recorded a few times. The chain links TRBV10-1 to TRBJ2-7; TRBD2 aligns across 8 bases. Per germline, CDR1 WNHNN and CDR2 SYGVQD (reference sequence). This CDR3 has 18 amino acids. V shed 4 bases and J 2 bases; nucleotides not matched to a gene: 16. CDR3 residues: CASSGSGGRTISTYEQYV. CDR3 coding DNA: TGCGCCAGCAGTGGGAGCGGGGGCCGCACAATCTCTACCTACGAGCAGTACGTC.

V is TRBV18 and J is TRBJ1-2, with D unclear. Trimming stripped 6 bases from V and 6 bases from J, with 14 bases between. This CDR3 spans 13 amino acids. The germline gives CDR1 KGHSH, CDR2 LQKENI. CDR3 residues: CASSLQEKHGYTF. DNA for the CDR3: TGTGCCAGCTCCCTTCAGGAAAAGCATGGCTACACCTTC.

A few counts support this clone. The V and J genes are TRBV6-1 and TRBJ1-2; the D is unclear. The length of the CDR3 is 14 residues. Germline V gene lookup returns CDR1 MNHNS and CDR2 SASEGT. Trimming left V 2 bases short and J 6 bases short, with 13 bases between. The CDR3 region is CASSEQYLSHGYTF. As DNA, the CDR3 is TGTGCCAGCAGTGAACAGTATCTCTCGCATGGCTACACCTTC.

The J gene is TRBJ1-2, the V gene TRBV27; D is unclear. This CDR3 comprises 17 residues. Trimming took off 5 bases at V and 8 bases at J, with 27 bases between the two ends. The V gene's germline CDR1 is MNHEY and CDR2 SMNVEV (reference sequence). The CDR3 DNA follows: TGTGCCAGCAGTCCCCAAACCCTCTGGGCCCCCGCGGAAGGCTACACCTTC. Its protein product is CASSPQTLWAPAEGYTF.

The V and J genes are TRBV6-5 and TRBJ1-6; TRBD1 might be the D (5 bases). The CDR3 loop spans 15 amino acids. Germline loops: CDR1 MNHEY, CDR2 SVGAGI. V gave up 2 bases and J gave up 10 bases, with 15 bases separating them. The CDR3 spells CASSYGQGFRSPLHF. The CDR3 bases are TGTGCCAGCAGTTACGGGCAGGGCTTTAGATCACCCCTCCACTTT.

This rearrangement joins TRBV5-1 to TRBJ2-3; a possible D gene is TRBD2 (5 bases). This CDR3 has 15 amino acids. Trimming cost V 4 bases and J 0 bases, with 12 bases left between them. Germline CDR1 reads SGHRS; CDR2 reads YFSETQ. The CDR3 region is CASSPEEASTDTQYF. The DNA of the CDR3 is TGCGCCAGCAGCCCGGAGGAGGCGAGCACAGATACGCAGTATTTT.

This clone is deemed medium-sized. The chain has TRBV10-3 and TRBJ1-6, with TRBD1 matching over 7 bases. J lost 10 bases, V lost 3 bases, and 6 bases had no gene match. Per germline, CDR1 ENHRY and CDR2 SYGVKD. The CDR3 extends over 14 amino acids. CDR3 sequence reads: CAISERRGNSPLHF. The DNA of the CDR3 is TGTGCCATCAGTGAACGCAGGGGGAACTCACCCCTCCACTTT.

The sample holds a few counts of this clone. The chain carries TRBV9 and TRBJ2-2; a weak D match, TRBD1 (6 bases). CDR1 is SGDLS and CDR2 is YYNGEE in the germline V gene. The CDR3 spans 13 residues. V was pared by 4 bases and J by 6 bases, with 10 bases between. The CDR3 loop reads CASSPQGSGELFF. CDR3 coding DNA: TGTGCCAGCAGCCCCCAGGGGTCCGGGGAGCTGTTTTTT.

The rearrangement uses TRBV28 and TRBJ2-2; D might be TRBD1 (7 bases). Germline CDR1 and CDR2: MDHEN and SYDVKM. Trimming cost V 5 bases and J 5 bases, with 18 bases left between them. The CDR3 runs to 16 residues. The chain's CDR3 is CASSPIWAGGTGELFF. The CDR3 coding sequence is TGTGCCAGCAGTCCCATCTGGGCAGGGGGGACCGGGGAGCTGTTTTTT.